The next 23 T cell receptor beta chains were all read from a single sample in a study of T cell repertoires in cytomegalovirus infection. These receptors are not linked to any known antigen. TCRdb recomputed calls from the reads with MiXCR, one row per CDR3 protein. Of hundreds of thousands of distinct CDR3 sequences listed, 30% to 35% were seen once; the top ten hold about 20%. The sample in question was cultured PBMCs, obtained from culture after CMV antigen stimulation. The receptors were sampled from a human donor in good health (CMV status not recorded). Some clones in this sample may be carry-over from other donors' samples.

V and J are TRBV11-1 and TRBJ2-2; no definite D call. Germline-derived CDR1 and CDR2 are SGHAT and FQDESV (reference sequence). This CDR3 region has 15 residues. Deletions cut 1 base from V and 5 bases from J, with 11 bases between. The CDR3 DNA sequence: TGTGCCAGCAGCTTAGGAAGGCCCTATACCGGGGAGCTGTTTTTT. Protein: CASSLGRPYTGELFF.

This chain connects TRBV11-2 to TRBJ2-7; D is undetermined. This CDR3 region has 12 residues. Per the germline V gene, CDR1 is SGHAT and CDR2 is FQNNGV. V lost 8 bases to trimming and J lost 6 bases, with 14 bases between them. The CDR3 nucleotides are TGTGCCAGCCGGCTTTGGAGCCGCGAGCAGTACTTC. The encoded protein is CASRLWSREQYF.

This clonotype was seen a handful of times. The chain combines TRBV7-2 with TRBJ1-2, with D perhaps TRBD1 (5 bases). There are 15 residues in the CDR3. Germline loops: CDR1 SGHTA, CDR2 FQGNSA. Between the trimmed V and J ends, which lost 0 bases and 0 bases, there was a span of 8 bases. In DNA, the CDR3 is TGTGCCAGCAGCTTAGCCCCAGGGCCTAACTATGGCTACACCTTC. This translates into CASSLAPGPNYGYTF.

The DNA of the CDR3 is TGTGCCAGCAGTTTAGGTGCGGGAGGAGTACCCGAGCAGTACTTC. As protein: CASSLGAGGVPEQYF. The rearrangement joins TRBV12-3 or TRBV12-4 to TRBJ2-7, with TRBD2 matching 8 bases. Trimming took 1 base from V and 6 from J; bases not matched to a gene: 8. The CDR3 covers 15 residues.

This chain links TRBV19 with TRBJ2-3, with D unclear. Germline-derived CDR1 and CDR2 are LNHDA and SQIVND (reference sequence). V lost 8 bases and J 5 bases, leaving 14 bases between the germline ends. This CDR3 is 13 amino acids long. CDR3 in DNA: TGTGCCAGTTCAGCAGGCCCCCGAGATACGCAGTATTTT. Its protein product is CASSAGPRDTQYF.

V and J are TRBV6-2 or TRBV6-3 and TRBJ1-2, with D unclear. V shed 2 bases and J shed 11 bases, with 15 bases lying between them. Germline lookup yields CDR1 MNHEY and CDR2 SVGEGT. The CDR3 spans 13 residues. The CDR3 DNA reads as TGTGCCAGCAGTTACGGAGGAGAAGTAAGGTACACCTTC. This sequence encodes CASSYGGEVRYTF.

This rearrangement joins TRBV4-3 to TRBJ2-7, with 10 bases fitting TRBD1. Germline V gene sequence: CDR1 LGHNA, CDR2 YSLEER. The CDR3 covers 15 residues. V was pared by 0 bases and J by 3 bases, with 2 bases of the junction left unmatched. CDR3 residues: CASSQEGTGDYEQYF. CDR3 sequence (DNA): TGCGCCAGCAGCCAAGAGGGGACAGGGGACTACGAGCAGTACTTC.

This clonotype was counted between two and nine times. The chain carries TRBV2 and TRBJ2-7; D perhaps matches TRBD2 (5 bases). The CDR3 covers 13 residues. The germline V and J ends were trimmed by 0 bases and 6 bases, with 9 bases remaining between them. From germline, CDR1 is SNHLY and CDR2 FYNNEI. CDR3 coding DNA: TGTGCCAGCAGTGAAGCGGGAGTGTCCGAGCAGTACTTC. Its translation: CASSEAGVSEQYF.

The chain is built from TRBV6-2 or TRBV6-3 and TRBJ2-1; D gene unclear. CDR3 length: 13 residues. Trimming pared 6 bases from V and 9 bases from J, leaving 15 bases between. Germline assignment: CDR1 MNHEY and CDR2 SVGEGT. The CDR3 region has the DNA TGTGCCAGCAGGAGAGTTCTATCCGCTGAGCAGTTCTTC. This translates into CASRRVLSAEQFF.

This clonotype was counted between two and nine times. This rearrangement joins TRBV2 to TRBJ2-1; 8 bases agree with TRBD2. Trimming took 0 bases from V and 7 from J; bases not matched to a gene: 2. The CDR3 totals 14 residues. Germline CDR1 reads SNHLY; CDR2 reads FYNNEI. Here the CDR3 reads CASSEAGLGNEQFF. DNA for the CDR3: TGTGCCAGCAGTGAAGCGGGACTAGGGAATGAGCAGTTCTTC.

The CDR3 DNA reads TGTGCCAGCAGCCCCGCCGGGACAGCCTACTCTGGAAACACCATATATTTT. Protein: CASSPAGTAYSGNTIYF. The V and J genes are TRBV2 and TRBJ1-3; the match to TRBD1 covers 7 bases. The CDR3 runs to 17 residues. Germline V gene sequence: CDR1 SNHLY, CDR2 FYNNEI. J was trimmed by 0 bases and V by 6 bases; bases with no gene match: 11.

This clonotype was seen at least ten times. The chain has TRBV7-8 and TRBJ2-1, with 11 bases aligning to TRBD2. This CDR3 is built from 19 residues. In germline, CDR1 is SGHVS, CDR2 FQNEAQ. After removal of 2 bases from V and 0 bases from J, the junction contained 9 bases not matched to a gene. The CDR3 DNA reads TGTGCCAGCAGCTTAATCGGGCTAGCGGGAGGCAGCTCCTACAATGAGCAGTTCTTC. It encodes CASSLIGLAGGSSYNEQFF.

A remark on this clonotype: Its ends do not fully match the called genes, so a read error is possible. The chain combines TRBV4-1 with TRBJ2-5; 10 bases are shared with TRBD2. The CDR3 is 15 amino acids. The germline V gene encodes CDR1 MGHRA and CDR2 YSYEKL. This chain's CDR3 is CASSQELAGKETQYF. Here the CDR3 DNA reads TGTGCCAGCAGCCAAGAACTAGCGGGAAAAGAGACCCAGTACTTC.

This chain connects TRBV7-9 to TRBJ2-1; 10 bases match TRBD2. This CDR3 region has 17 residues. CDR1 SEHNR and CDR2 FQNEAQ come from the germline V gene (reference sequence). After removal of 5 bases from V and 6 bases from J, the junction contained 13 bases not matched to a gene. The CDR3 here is CASSTFPSGRRVNEQFF. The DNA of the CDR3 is TGTGCCAGCAGCACATTCCCTAGCGGGAGACGCGTCAATGAGCAGTTCTTC.

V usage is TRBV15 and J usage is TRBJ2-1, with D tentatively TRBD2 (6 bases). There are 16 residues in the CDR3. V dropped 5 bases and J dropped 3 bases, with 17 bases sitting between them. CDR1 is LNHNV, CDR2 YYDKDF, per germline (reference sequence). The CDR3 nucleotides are TGTGCCACCAGCGAGGGAGGACTCCGAAACTACAATGAGCAGTTCTTC. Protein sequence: CATSEGGLRNYNEQFF.

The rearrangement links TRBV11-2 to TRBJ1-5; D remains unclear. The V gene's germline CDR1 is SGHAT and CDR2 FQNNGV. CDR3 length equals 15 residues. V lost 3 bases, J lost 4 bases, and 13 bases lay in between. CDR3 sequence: CASSFGPRGNQPQHF. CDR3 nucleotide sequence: TGTGCCAGCAGCTTCGGCCCGAGAGGGAATCAGCCCCAGCATTTT.

For the CDR3, the DNA is TGTGCCAGCAGCTTAGGGCGGGCCCCGGGAGCCACGTCGAAATATACGCAGTATTTT. This encodes CASSLGRAPGATSKYTQYF. The chain couples TRBV7-2 to TRBJ2-3, with D perhaps matching TRBD2 (6 bases). CDR3 length equals 19 residues. Germline V gene sequence: CDR1 SGHTA, CDR2 FQGNSA. Trimming removed 1 base from V and 7 bases from J, with 27 bases in between.

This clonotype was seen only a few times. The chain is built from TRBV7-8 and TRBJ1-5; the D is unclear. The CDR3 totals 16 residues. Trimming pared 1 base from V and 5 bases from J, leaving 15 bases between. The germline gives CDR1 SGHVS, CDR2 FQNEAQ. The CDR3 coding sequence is TGTGCCAGCAGCTTAGTGTTCCGCGGCCCCTATCAGCCCCAGCATTTT. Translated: CASSLVFRGPYQPQHF.

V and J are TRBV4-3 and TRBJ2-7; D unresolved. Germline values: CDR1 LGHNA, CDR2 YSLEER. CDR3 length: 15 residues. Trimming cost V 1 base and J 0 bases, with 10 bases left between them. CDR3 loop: CASSQVQTASYEQYF. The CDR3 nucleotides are TGCGCCAGCAGCCAAGTACAAACGGCCTCCTACGAGCAGTACTTC.

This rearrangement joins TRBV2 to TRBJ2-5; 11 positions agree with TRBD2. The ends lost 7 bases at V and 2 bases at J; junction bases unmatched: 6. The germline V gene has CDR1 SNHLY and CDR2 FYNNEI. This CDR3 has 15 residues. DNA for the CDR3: TGTGCCAGCACCGGGACTAGCGGAGTACAAGAGACCCAGTACTTC. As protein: CASTGTSGVQETQYF.

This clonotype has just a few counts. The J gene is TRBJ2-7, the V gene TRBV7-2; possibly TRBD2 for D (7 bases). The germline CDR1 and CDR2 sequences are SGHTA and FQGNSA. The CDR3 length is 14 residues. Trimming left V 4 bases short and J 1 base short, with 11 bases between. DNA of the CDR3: TGTGCCAGCAGCTGGGGGGGCACTTCCTACGAGCAGTACTTC. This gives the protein CASSWGGTSYEQYF.

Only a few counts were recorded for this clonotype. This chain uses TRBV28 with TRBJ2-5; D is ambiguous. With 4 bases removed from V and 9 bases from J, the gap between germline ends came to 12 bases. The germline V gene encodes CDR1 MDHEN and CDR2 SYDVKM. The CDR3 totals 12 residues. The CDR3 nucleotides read TGTGCCAGCAGTTACCCCTCCGAGGCCCAGTACTTC. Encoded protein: CASSYPSEAQYF.

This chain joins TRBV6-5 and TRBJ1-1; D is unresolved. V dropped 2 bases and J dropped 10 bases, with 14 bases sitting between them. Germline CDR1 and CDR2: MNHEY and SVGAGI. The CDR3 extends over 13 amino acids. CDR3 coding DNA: TGTGCCAGCAGTTACCGTGGGGTGGGTGGAGCTTTCTTT. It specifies CASSYRGVGGAFF.